This T cell receptor (beta chain) was found in a study of blood T cell repertoires in COVID-19. At the level of the study: Whether acute or convalescent, the COVID-19 samples came from the United States, Italy and Spain. From T cells, B-cell-depleted T cells, or PBMCs came the material, which was cDNA or gDNA.

Per germline, CDR1 SGHTA and CDR2 FQGNSA. With 5 bases clipped from V and 4 bases from J, the junction kept 19 bases outside the gene matches. The CDR3 runs 19 residues. Per the original data handling: The assay estimated nucleated cells by amplifying reference gene primers. Produced via immunoSEQ multiplex PCR; TCRdb's table is partial and in-frame only. From that table come the V and J calls and clone size; the DNA was used to work out D and trimming. The profile covers some 230,000 clones, with 84% appearing a single time and approximately 2.9% taken by the ten largest. The V and J genes are TRBV7-2 and TRBJ1-2, with 10 nucleotides matching TRBD1. This TCR was recovered from a woman under 40 who had recovered from COVID-19. The specimen was peripheral blood. CDR3 in DNA: TGTGCCAGCAGCCTAGGGCGAGGGCGAATGACAGGGGGCGTCTATGGCTACACCTTC. Translated: CASSLGRGRMTGGVYGYTF.